This is a list of T cell receptor beta chains from one sample in a study of spatial heterogeneity in lung cancer. TCRdb re-analysed the 5' RACE reads in MiXCR, keeping a single row per CDR3 protein. The sample lists about 2,300 distinct CDR3 sequences, around 20% occurring once. Sequences were derived from lung tumor tissue, sampled at surgery. The receptors shown here come from a male donor with early-stage non-small cell lung cancer. Both conserved end residues are part of each CDR3. Each record gives: D gene, V gene, J gene, clone size, CDR3 DNA, CDR3 protein. A D gene is named only where the DNA matches it firmly. Size values are once, few and many counts, or a class for expanded clones, and some rows have none.

TRBD2	TRBV12-3/TRBV12-4	TRBJ2-5	medium-sized	TGTGCCAGCAGATTGATGCGGGGGGACCCCACCGGTGAGACCCAGTACTTC	CASRLMRGDPTGETQYF
-	TRBV12-3/TRBV12-4	TRBJ2-1	-	TGTGCCAGCAGTTGGGAACGATCCTACAATGAGCAGTTCTTC	CASSWERSYNEQFF
-	TRBV6-2/TRBV6-3	TRBJ2-3	medium-sized	TGTGCCAGCAGGTGGTCGATAAGCACAGATACGCAGTATTTT	CASRWSISTDTQYF
-	TRBV20-1	TRBJ2-5	medium-sized	TGCAGTGCTCTCCGGGAAGAGACCCAGTACTTC	CSALREETQYF
-	TRBV29-1	TRBJ2-4	medium-sized	TGCAGCGTTGAAGGGGCAGGTAGAGACATTCAGTACTTC	CSVEGAGRDIQYF
-	TRBV29-1	TRBJ2-5	medium-sized	TGCAGCGGCGGAAGGTCAGGGGAGACCCAGTACTTC	CSGGRSGETQYF
TRBD2	TRBV13	TRBJ2-1	medium-sized	TGTGCCAGCAGCCCCCCCCTTCGCGGGGGGTTTGACAATGAGCAGTTCTTC	CASSPPLRGGFDNEQFF
TRBD1	TRBV7-2	TRBJ2-7	medium-sized	TGTGCCAGCAGCCCCGGGACAGGTCCTTCCTACGAGCAGTACTTC	CASSPGTGPSYEQYF
TRBD2	TRBV28	TRBJ2-7	medium-sized	TGTGCCAGCAGTTCCTTAGCGGGGGGGCCATCGGATACCGAGCAGTACTTC	CASSSLAGGPSDTEQYF
TRBD1	TRBV20-1	TRBJ2-2	medium-sized	TGCAGTGCTTTCACCGGGACAGCGAACACCGGGGAGCTGTTTTTT	CSAFTGTANTGELFF
-	TRBV28	TRBJ1-2	medium-sized	TGTGCCAGCAGGCAGGGGATTTTTGGCTACACCTTC	CASRQGIFGYTF
TRBD1	TRBV7-9	TRBJ1-2	medium-sized	TGTGCCAGCAGCTCCGGACAGGGGAACTATGGCTACACCTTC	CASSSGQGNYGYTF
TRBD1	TRBV9	TRBJ2-7	medium-sized	TGTGCCAGCAGCCAAAAAGGGCCCGGTCTTGGGGGACAGGGCATCCGCGAGCAGTACTTC	CASSQKGPGLGGQGIREQYF
-	TRBV6-2/TRBV6-3	TRBJ2-3	medium-sized	TGTGCCAGCAGTTATGACAGGCTATATACGCAGTATTTT	CASSYDRLYTQYF
-	TRBV5-6	TRBJ2-1	medium-sized	TGTGCCAGCAGCCCGACCTCCTACAATGAGCAGTTCTTC	CASSPTSYNEQFF
TRBD1	TRBV9	TRBJ2-7	-	TGTGCCAGCAGCGTAGGAGGGACAGCTGACTACGAGCAGTACTTC	CASSVGGTADYEQYF
-	TRBV5-6	TRBJ1-1	few	TGTGCCAGCAGCCCTCTGAGGGGCGTGAACACTGAAGCTTTCTTT	CASSPLRGVNTEAFF
TRBD2	TRBV3-1	TRBJ2-1	medium-sized	TGTGCCAGCAGCCAAGAATGGCTAGCGGCGGACAATGAGCAGTTCTTC	CASSQEWLAADNEQFF
-	TRBV28	TRBJ2-1	large	TGTGCCAGCAGTCCCTCGATGTGGTCCTACAATGAGCAGTTCTTC	CASSPSMWSYNEQFF
TRBD1	TRBV4-2	TRBJ2-3	medium-sized	TGTGCCAGCAGCCCGGGTTTCGAGGGGGCCCCAGATACGCAGTATTTT	CASSPGFEGAPDTQYF
TRBD2	TRBV2	TRBJ2-3	many	TGTGCCAGCAATGATGGCGGGAGGACGGGAGATACGCAGTATTTT	CASNDGGRTGDTQYF
-	TRBV6-6	TRBJ2-3	medium-sized	TGTGCCAGCAGTTACTTACAGGGTATTGGCACAGATACGCAGTATTTT	CASSYLQGIGTDTQYF
TRBD1	TRBV6-5	TRBJ2-7	-	TGTGCCAGCAGCTTTAACAGGGGGCGCTCCTACGAGCAGTACTTC	CASSFNRGRSYEQYF
-	TRBV4-3	TRBJ2-3	-	TGCGCCAGCAGCCAAGAAGGACTCAGGGGAGGGACAGATACGCAGTATTTT	CASSQEGLRGGTDTQYF
-	TRBV28	TRBJ2-3	medium-sized	TGTGCCAGCAGTGTGGAGTGGGGGACTGGGAAGAGCACAGATACGCAGTATTTT	CASSVEWGTGKSTDTQYF
-	TRBV5-1	TRBJ2-7	medium-sized	TGCGCCAGCAGCTTGGTAGGACTCGAGAGTGAGCAGTACTTC	CASSLVGLESEQYF
-	TRBV5-4	TRBJ1-4	large	TGTGCCAGCAGCTTCCGGGACGGAGGGGAAAAACTGTTTTTT	CASSFRDGGEKLFF